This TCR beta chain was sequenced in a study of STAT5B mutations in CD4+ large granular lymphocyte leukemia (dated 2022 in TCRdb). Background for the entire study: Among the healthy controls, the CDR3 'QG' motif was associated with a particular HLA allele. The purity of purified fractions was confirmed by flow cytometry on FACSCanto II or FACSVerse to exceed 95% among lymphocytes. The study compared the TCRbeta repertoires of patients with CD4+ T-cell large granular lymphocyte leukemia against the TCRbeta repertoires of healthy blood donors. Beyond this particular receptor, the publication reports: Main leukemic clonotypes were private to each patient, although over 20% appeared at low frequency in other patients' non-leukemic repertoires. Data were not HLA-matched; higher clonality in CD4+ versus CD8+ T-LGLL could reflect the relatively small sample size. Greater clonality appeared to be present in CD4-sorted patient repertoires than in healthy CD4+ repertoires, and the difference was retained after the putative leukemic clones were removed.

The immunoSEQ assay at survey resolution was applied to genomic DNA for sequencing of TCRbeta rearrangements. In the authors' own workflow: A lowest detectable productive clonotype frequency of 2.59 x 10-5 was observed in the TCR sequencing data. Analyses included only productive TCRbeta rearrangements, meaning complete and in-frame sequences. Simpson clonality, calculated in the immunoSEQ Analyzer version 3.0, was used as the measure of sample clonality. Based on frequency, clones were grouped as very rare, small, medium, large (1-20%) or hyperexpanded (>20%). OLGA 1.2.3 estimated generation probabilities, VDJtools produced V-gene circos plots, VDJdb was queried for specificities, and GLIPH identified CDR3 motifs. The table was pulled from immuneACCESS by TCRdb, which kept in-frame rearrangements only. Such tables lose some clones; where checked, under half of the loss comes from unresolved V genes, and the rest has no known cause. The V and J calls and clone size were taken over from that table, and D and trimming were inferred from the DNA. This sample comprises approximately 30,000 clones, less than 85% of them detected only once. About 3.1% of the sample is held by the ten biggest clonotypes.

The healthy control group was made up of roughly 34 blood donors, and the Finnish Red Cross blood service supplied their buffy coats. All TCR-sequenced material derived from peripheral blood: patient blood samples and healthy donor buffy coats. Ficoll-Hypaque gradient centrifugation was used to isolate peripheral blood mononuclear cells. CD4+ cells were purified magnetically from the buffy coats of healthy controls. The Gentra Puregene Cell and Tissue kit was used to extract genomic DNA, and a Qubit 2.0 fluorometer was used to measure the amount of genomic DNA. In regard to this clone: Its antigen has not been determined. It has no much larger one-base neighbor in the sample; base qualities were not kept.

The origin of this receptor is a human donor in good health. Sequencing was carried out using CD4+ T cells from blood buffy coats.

The DNA reads as follows: TGTGCCAGCTCACCTCTTCAGGGTGAGAGCGAGCAGTACTTC. Its product reads: CASSPLQGESEQYF. The chain is encoded by TRBV18 joined to TRBJ2-7, and possibly TRBD1, on 5 matching bases. The CDR3 sequence holds 14 residues, the cysteine and phenylalanine included. Here the CDR3 DNA is all that survives: 42 bases in frame from base 1. The germline V gene sets CDR1 to KGHSH and CDR2 to LQKENI. V loses 3 bases of germline sequence and J loses 6 bases, and the interval between the two ends is 15 bases. With the rest looked up from the reference TRBV18 and TRBJ2-7 genes rather than sequenced, the full variable domain is NAGVMQNPRHLVRRRGQEARLRCSPMKGHSHVYWYRQLPEEGLKFMVYLQKENIIDESGMPKERFSAEFPKEGPSILRIQQVVRGDSAAYFCASSPLQGESEQYFGPGTRLTVT.